This entry lists 20 T cell receptor beta chains sequenced from one sample in a study of spatial heterogeneity in lung cancer. TCRdb reanalysed the 5' RACE reads using MiXCR and keeps one entry per CDR3 protein. The sample includes about 18,000 distinct CDR3 sequences, approximately 10% of them seen just once. Overall study findings and caveats: Higher tumor mutation counts went along with higher counts of expanded intratumoral alpha and beta TCRs.

Time point specified: sample taken at primary tumor resection. Their specific antigens are unknown. The source was lung tumor tissue, collected at surgery. These receptors were taken from a female donor with early-stage non-small cell lung cancer.

Comment on this clonotype: This beta chain turned up in a library designed for alpha chains; as an off-target read, its abundance says little. The chain employs TRBV5-1 and TRBJ1-3; the D is unclear. V was clipped by 1 base and J by 0 bases, with 11 bases between them. CDR3 length: 16 amino acids. Germline lookup yields CDR1 SGHRS and CDR2 YFSETQ. The CDR3 nucleotides are TGCGCCAGCAGCTTGTCGGCCCGGCTCTCTGGAAACACCATATATTTT. Its protein is CASSLSARLSGNTIYF. The entire variable domain, with the rest obtained from reference TRBV5-1 and TRBJ1-3, is as follows: KAGVTQTPRYLIKTRGQQVTLSCSPISGHRSVSWYQQTPGQGLQFLFEYFSETQRNKGNFPGRFSGRQFSNSRSEMNVSTLELGDSALYLCASSLSARLSGNTIYFGEGSWLTVV.

For this clonotype: For a library built for alpha chains, this beta chain is a stray read; little rests on its size. The chain uses TRBV20-1 and TRBJ2-1; 10 bases align to TRBD2. The CDR3 length is 16 residues. The germline V gene has CDR1 DFQATT and CDR2 SNEGSKA (reference sequence). V gave up 6 bases and J gave up 1 base; unmatched junction bases: 9. CDR3 sequence: CSALSQAGGSYNEQFF. DNA for the CDR3: TGCAGTGCCCTGAGCCAAGCGGGAGGGTCCTACAATGAGCAGTTCTTC.

This clonotype was seen only a few times. A library prepared for alpha chains yielded this beta chain as an off-target read; its size is of little meaning. The chain combines TRBV20-1 with TRBJ2-1; D tentatively reads TRBD1 or TRBD2 (5 bases each). This CDR3 region has 14 residues. Germline V gives CDR1 DFQATT, CDR2 SNEGSKA (reference sequence). V was cut by 5 bases and J by 3 bases, with 14 bases left in between. In nucleotides, the CDR3 is TGCAGTGCTCGTCCCGGGACCCTCTACAATGAGCAGTTCTTC. Protein sequence: CSARPGTLYNEQFF.

This clonotype has only a few counts. Within a library made for alpha chains, this beta chain is off target, and its count is uninformative. This sequence joins TRBV6-1 and TRBJ1-5; unclear D gene. Germline V lookup: CDR1 MNHNS, CDR2 SASEGT. V was pared by 5 bases and J by 7 bases, with 15 bases between. This CDR3 contains 14 residues. The CDR3 DNA sequence: TGTGCCAGCAGTACATTTCGGGATGGCCAGCCCCAGCATTTT. As protein: CASSTFRDGQPQHF.

This clonotype appeared a few times. A library made for alpha chains picked up this beta chain off target, so its size means little. V gene TRBV6-2 or TRBV6-3 combines with J gene TRBJ2-7; D ambiguous. The CDR3 loop spans 12 amino acids. Trimming removed 6 bases at V and 2 bases at J, with 8 bases between. The V gene's germline CDR1 is MNHEY and CDR2 SVGEGT. CDR3 DNA sequence: TGTGCCAGCAGCCCGCACCCCTACGAGCAGTACTTC. As protein: CASSPHPYEQYF.

Comments on this clonotype: This beta chain represents an off-target read in a library built for alpha chains; its size is of limited meaning. The chain employs TRBV5-1 and TRBJ2-1; tentative D call: TRBD1 (6 bases). V was shortened by 0 bases and J by 12 bases, with 10 bases between the two germline ends. Germline V gene data show CDR1 as SGHRS and CDR2 as YFSETQ. This CDR3 is built from 12 residues. CDR3 nucleotides: TGCGCCAGCAGCTTGGATGAGGGGGTGCAGTTCTTC. Amino acid sequence: CASSLDEGVQFF.

Relative to its sample, this clonotype is medium-sized. As an off-target read in a library built for alpha chains, this beta chain has a frequency of little significance. The chain links TRBV7-9 to TRBJ1-1; no definite D call. Germline CDR1 is SEHNR and CDR2 is FQNEAQ (reference sequence). CDR3 length: 14 residues. V lost 4 bases, J lost 1 base, and 10 bases lay in between. The CDR3 spells CASSSLHPNTEAFF. The DNA of the CDR3 is TGTGCCAGCAGCTCCCTGCATCCGAACACTGAAGCTTTCTTT.

This clonotype was recorded many times. With the library built for alpha chains, this beta chain is off target and its frequency is not meaningful. This rearrangement joins TRBV6-2 or TRBV6-3 to TRBJ2-1; 7 positions match TRBD2. With 6 bases clipped from V and 1 base from J, the junction kept 3 bases outside the gene matches. The CDR3 has 14 residues. The V gene's germline CDR1 is MNHEY and CDR2 SVGEGT. For the CDR3, the DNA is TGTGCCAGCAGGCGGGGGAGATCCTACAATGAGCAGTTCTTC. Its protein product is CASRRGRSYNEQFF.

This clonotype has ten or more counts. For a library built for alpha chains, this beta chain is a stray read; little rests on its size. This chain links TRBV7-8 with TRBJ2-5, with no clear D. The CDR3 length is 15 residues. The V end was cut by 0 bases, the J end by 0 bases, with 8 bases between. CDR1 is SGHVS, CDR2 FQNEAQ, per germline. Here the CDR3 reads CASSLATRNQETQYF. CDR3 bases: TGTGCCAGCAGCTTAGCAACCAGGAACCAAGAGACCCAGTACTTC.

This clonotype has ten or more counts. Because the library targeted alpha chains, this beta chain is an off-target read whose size means little. The chain has TRBV6-5 and TRBJ1-1, with unresolved D. Germline V lookup: CDR1 MNHEY, CDR2 SVGAGI. V was trimmed by 5 bases and J by 1 base, leaving 14 bases between them. This CDR3 has 15 residues. The CDR3 region has the DNA TGTGCCAGCAGTCCACAACCGGGCGCGAACACTGAAGCTTTCTTT. Translating gives CASSPQPGANTEAFF.

This clonotype is categorized as medium-sized. This beta chain appears as a stray read in a library generated for alpha chains; its size is not informative. The chain combines TRBV20-1 with TRBJ2-6; the match to TRBD1 covers 7 bases. This CDR3 is 18 amino acids long. J was trimmed by 0 bases and V by 5 bases; bases with no gene match: 13. CDR1 is DFQATT and CDR2 is SNEGSKA in the germline V gene (reference sequence). The CDR3 coding sequence is TGCAGTGCTTCTCTACAGGGGCCAGGAAGCTCTGGGGCCAACGTCCTGACTTTC. Amino acids: CSASLQGPGSSGANVLTF.

There are many counts of this clonotype. Because the library targeted alpha chains, this beta chain is an off-target read whose size means little. V is TRBV10-2 and J is TRBJ1-5; D ambiguous. The germline V gene encodes CDR1 WSHSY and CDR2 SAAADI. This CDR3 is 12 amino acids long. Deletions cut 4 bases from V and 4 bases from J, with 5 bases between. CDR3 sequence reads: CASSAGNQPQHF. CDR3 nucleotide sequence: TGCGCCAGCAGTGCCGGTAATCAGCCCCAGCATTTT.

To note about this clonotype: A read error may explain this, as a much larger clone is one base away. Because the library targeted alpha chains, this beta chain is an off-target read whose size means little. The J gene is TRBJ1-1, the V gene TRBV10-3; D is possibly TRBD1 (5 bases). There are 14 residues in the CDR3. Per germline, CDR1 ENHRY and CDR2 SYGVKD. The V end was cut by 8 bases, the J end by 3 bases, with 16 bases between. The CDR3 sequence is CAIGGRGRDTEAFF. Written as DNA, the CDR3 is TGTGCCATCGGCGGCCGGGGCAGAGACACTGAAGCTTTCTTT.

Comments on this clonotype: The library was built for alpha chains, so this beta chain is an off-target read and its size means little. V gene TRBV20-1 combines with J gene TRBJ2-1; 9 bases line up with TRBD2. Germline V CDR1 and CDR2: DFQATT, SNEGSKA (reference sequence). Unmatched junction bases numbered 8, after V lost 3 bases and J lost 8 bases. The CDR3 consists of 14 residues. CDR3 amino acids: CSASKRGVVDEQFF. In nucleotides, the CDR3 is TGCAGTGCTAGCAAGCGGGGGGTTGTGGATGAGCAGTTCTTC.

The table lists this clonotype with many counts. This beta chain is off target for a library built for alpha chains, so its abundance means little. J is TRBJ1-2 and V is TRBV29-1, with D possibly matching TRBD1 (5 bases). The CDR3 is made up of 12 amino acids. CDR1 is SQVTM, CDR2 ANQGSEA, per germline. Between the trimmed V and J ends, which lost 2 bases and 5 bases, there was a span of 9 bases. The CDR3 reads CSVERQGYGYTF. The CDR3 DNA is TGCAGCGTTGAAAGGCAGGGTTATGGCTACACCTTC.

The table lists this clonotype with a few counts. The library was prepared for alpha chains; this beta chain is a stray read, so its frequency means little. The chain is built from TRBV7-9 and TRBJ1-2; no clear D. V lost 1 base and J 3 bases, leaving 12 bases between the germline ends. The CDR3 has 15 residues. Germline CDR1 and CDR2: SEHNR and FQNEAQ (reference sequence). CDR3 coding DNA: TGTGCCAGCAGCTTAGAAACCTCCGGCGACTATGGCTACACCTTC. It yields the protein CASSLETSGDYGYTF.

This clonotype has a single count. One junction end does not reproduce the germline sequence, and a read error may be involved. The size of this beta chain means little, since it is a stray read in a library made for alpha chains. The V and J genes are TRBV20-1 and TRBJ1-1; D possibly corresponds to TRBD1 (6 bases). CDR1 is DFQATT and CDR2 is SNEGSKA in the germline V gene (reference sequence). The CDR3 covers 14 residues. CDR3 protein: CCARDRPTGSQAFF. The CDR3 coding sequence is TGCTGTGCTAGAGATCGGCCCACAGGGTCGCAAGCTTTCTTT.

As concerns this clonotype: This beta chain lies outside the target of a library built for alpha chains; its clone size means little. The J gene is TRBJ2-1, the V gene TRBV3-1; the match to TRBD2 covers 8 bases. Germline values: CDR1 LGHDT, CDR2 YNNKEL (reference sequence). J gave up 9 bases and V 0 bases, and 10 bases lay outside the gene matches. The CDR3 sequence is 16 residues long. As DNA, the CDR3 is TGTGCCAGCAGCCAAGATTGGCGGGGGGCGGCGGGTGAGCAGTTCTTC. Its translation is CASSQDWRGAAGEQFF.

Regarding this clonotype: The library was built for alpha chains, so this beta chain is an off-target read and its size means little. V gene TRBV3-1 combines with J gene TRBJ2-3; 7 bases map to TRBD2. There are 18 residues in the CDR3. Germline loops: CDR1 LGHDT, CDR2 YNNKEL (reference sequence). V lost 4 bases and J lost 0; bases outside the gene matches: 13. The CDR3 spells CASSRRPQRGLSTDTQYF. The CDR3 DNA sequence: TGTGCCAGCAGCCGACGCCCTCAGCGGGGACTAAGCACAGATACGCAGTATTTT.

This clonotype was recorded many times. Little can be read into the size of this beta chain, an off-target read in a library designed for alpha chains. The chain recombines TRBV2 with TRBJ2-7; possibly TRBD2 for D (5 bases). The V gene's germline CDR1 is SNHLY and CDR2 FYNNEI. With 11 bases removed from V and 0 bases from J, the gap between germline ends came to 14 bases. This CDR3 has 13 residues. CDR3 protein: CAWAGESSYEQYF. CDR3 DNA sequence: TGTGCCTGGGCGGGCGAAAGCTCCTACGAGCAGTACTTC.